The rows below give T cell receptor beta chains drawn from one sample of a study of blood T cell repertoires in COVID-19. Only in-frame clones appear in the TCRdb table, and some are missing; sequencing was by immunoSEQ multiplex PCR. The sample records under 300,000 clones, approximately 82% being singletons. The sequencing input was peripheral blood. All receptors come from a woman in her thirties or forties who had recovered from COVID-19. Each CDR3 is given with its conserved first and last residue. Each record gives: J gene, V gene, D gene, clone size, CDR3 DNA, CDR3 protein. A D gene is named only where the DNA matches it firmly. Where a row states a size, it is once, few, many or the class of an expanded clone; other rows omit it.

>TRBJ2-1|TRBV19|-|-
TGTGCCAGTACAGGGGACGGCTCCTACAATGAGCAGTTCTTC
CASTGDGSYNEQFF
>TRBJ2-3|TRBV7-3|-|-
TGTGCCAGCAGCCAAACTGCGGCCCCAGGGTTTGGGCCAGATACGCAGTATTTT
CASSQTAAPGFGPDTQYF
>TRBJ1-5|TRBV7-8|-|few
TGTGCCAGCAGCTTGCCAGGCGCCAGTCAGCCCCAGCATTTT
CASSLPGASQPQHF
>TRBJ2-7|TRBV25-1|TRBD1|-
TGTGCCAGCAGTGCCACCGAGGGACAGGGCTTATACGAGCAGTACTTC
CASSATEGQGLYEQYF
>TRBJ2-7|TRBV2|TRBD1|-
TGTGCCAGCAGTGAGGACAGGGAGTACGAGCAGTACTTC
CASSEDREYEQYF
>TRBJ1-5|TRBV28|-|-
TGTGCCAGCAGTCCCATGGGTCCCAGGGCTTCGAGCAATCAGCCCCAGCATTTT
CASSPMGPRASSNQPQHF
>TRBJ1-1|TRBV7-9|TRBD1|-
TGTGCCAGCAGCGCCCGACAGGGCGGAACTGAAGCTTTCTTT
CASSARQGGTEAFF
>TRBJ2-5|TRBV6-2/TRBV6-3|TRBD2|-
TGTGCCAGCAGTCGGGAGGATCTGAGGCCTCGGTCGGAGACCCAGTACTTC
CASSREDLRPRSETQYF
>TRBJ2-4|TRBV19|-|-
TGTGCCAGTGGGAGCACAGGGCTTGTTAACATTCAGTACTTC
CASGSTGLVNIQYF
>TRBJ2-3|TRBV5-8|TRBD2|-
TGTGCCAGCACCCGATCCGGCAGCGGGGGGGACCAGGATACGCAGTATTTT
CASTRSGSGGDQDTQYF
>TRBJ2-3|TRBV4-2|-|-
TGTGCCAGCAGCCAAGCCGCCCGGACAGATACGCAGTATTTT
CASSQAARTDTQYF
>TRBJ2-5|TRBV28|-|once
TGTGCCAGCAGTCGATTCGGAGAAGAGACCCAGTACTTC
CASSRFGEETQYF
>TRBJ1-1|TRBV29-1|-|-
TGCAGCGTTAGCGGGGGGTACACTGAAGCTTTCTTT
CSVSGGYTEAFF
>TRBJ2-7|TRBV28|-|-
TGTGCCAGCAGTTTACGAGGTCCTGCCTACGAGCAGTACTTC
CASSLRGPAYEQYF
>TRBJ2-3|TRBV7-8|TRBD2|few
TGTGCCAGCAGCTTATTGACACTTGCGGGGGGTATCGATACGCAGTATTTT
CASSLLTLAGGIDTQYF
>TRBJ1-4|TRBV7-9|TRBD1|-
TGTGCCAGCGGACAGGGGACCTCAACTAATGAAAAACTGTTTTTT
CASGQGTSTNEKLFF
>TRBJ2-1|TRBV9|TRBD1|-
TGTGCCAGCAGCGTAGCTGGGACAGGGGGCTGGTATGAGCAGTTCTTC
CASSVAGTGGWYEQFF
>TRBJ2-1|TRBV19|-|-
TGTGCCAGTAGTCTGGGGGGGGCCCGCTCCTACAATGAGCAGTTCTTC
CASSLGGARSYNEQFF
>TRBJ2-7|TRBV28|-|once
TGTGCCAGCAGTTTGGGCAGCCCCTACGAGCAGTACTTC
CASSLGSPYEQYF
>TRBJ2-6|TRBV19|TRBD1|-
TGTGCCAGTAGTATCACAGGGGGTACTGGGGCCAACGTCCTGACTTTC
CASSITGGTGANVLTF
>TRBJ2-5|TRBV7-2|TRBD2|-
TGTGCCAGCAGCTTAGTCCACGGGGGGGCCAGGGAGACCCAGTACTTC
CASSLVHGGARETQYF
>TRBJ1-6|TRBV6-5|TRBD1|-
TGTGCCAGCAGAAGACAGGGGGCTGAGAATTCACCCCTCCACTTT
CASRRQGAENSPLHF
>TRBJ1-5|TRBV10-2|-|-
TGCGCCAGCAGTATACAGGATAATCAGCCCCAGCATTTT
CASSIQDNQPQHF
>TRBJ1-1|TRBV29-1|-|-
TGCAGCGTTGAAGTAGGGGGAGGGTATGCTTTCTTT
CSVEVGGGYAFF
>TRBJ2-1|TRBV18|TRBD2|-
TGTGCCAGCTCACCAGTACTAGCGGGGGGGAACAATGAGCAGTTCTTC
CASSPVLAGGNNEQFF
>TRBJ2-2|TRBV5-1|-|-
TGCGCCAGCAGCTTGGCCGTCTCGGGGTCCCGCCTAGCCGGGGAGCTGTTTTTT
CASSLAVSGSRLAGELFF
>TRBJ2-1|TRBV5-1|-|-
TGCGCCAGCAGCTTGAGCGGTTCCTACAATGAGCAGTTCTTC
CASSLSGSYNEQFF